The entry below describes one T cell receptor (beta chain). Per the original methods: Reference gene primer amplification gave nucleated cell count estimates. Measured with immunoSEQ multiplex PCR; TCRdb has only the in-frame clones, and not every one. V, J and clone size are taken as reported in that table, and D and trimming were inferred from the DNA itself. This table has about 100,000 clones, approximately 89% appearing once. V lost 8 bases, J lost 1 base, and 20 bases lay in between. Germline V gene sequence: CDR1 LNHDA, CDR2 SQIVND (reference sequence). The CDR3 contains 16 residues. This record comes from a study of blood T cell repertoires in COVID-19.

The receptor was derived from a man in his fifties with active COVID-19. Sequenced sample: peripheral blood. The chain carries TRBV19 and TRBJ1-1; D uncertain. The CDR3, as DNA: TGTGCCAGTGGCGAGGCTATGGGTTGGTCGAACACTGAAGCTTTCTTT. It translates to CASGEAMGWSNTEAFF.